This T cell receptor (beta chain) is drawn from a study of CD8 T cells in ankylosing spondylitis. Study outcomes and limitations: In ankylosing spondylitis blood, a motif of roughly 8 highly homologous TCR beta variants appeared characteristic.

Trimming stripped 7 bases from V and 6 bases from J, with 16 bases between. The CDR3 spans 12 residues. CDR1 is SQVTM, CDR2 ANQGSEA, per germline. On this clonotype itself: Its antigen is undetermined.

Preparation of TCR beta libraries was done by quantitative 5'-RACE with molecular barcodes. TCRdb used MiXCR to reprocess the 5' RACE reads, holding one entry per CDR3 protein. This table has 180,000 or so distinct CDR3 sequences, 11% appearing once. This chain connects TRBV29-1 to TRBJ2-7, with D possibly TRBD1 on 5 matching bases. The origin of this receptor is a male donor with ankylosing spondylitis or in good health (not recorded which). The sequencing input was blood, either unsorted or a sorted T cell fraction (not recorded which). CDR3: CSAIMQGCEQYF. The CDR3 bases are TGCAGCGCGATAATGCAGGGCTGCGAGCAGTACTTC.